This TCR beta chain was documented in a study of blood T cells in healthy people across ages (dated by TCRdb to between 2015 and 2017). With respect to the entire study: In model experiments, roughly one uniquely barcoded TCR beta cDNA molecule per two T cells was captured by template switching. Using deep sequencing normalized with unique cDNA molecular identifiers, the study measured how TCR beta repertoire diversity changes with age. The donors were split into four age groups: young (average 16 years), middle-aged (roughly 42), aged (62) and long-lived (over 80). Donors of different ages were randomly distributed across sequencing lanes to avoid experimental bias. Two additional independent replicas of 1 million unique cDNA reads from the same blood draw were analyzed for two donors (one aged 18 to 29 and one aged 80 or older). Broader findings and caveats from the paper: Estimates of total diversity from one million sequenced T cells were regarded as lower bounds and underestimates. Donor CMV infection status was unknown, potentially confounding age-related changes in expanded clonotypes. There was a strong correlation between observed TCR beta diversity and the percentage of naive T cells measured by flow cytometry. Compared with the aged group, more naive CD4+ T cells, fewer expanded clones and increased TCR diversity were shown by the long-lived group, suggesting age selection. Observed TCR beta diversity per million T cells fell roughly linearly with age, and a significant reduction was already apparent by age roughly 41. Bulk unsorted PBMC profiling prevented conclusive comparison of naive and antigen-experienced compartments.

The CDR3 has 16 amino acids, counting the end cysteine and phenylalanine. The CDR3 DNA has 48 bases and is translated from base 1. V loses 4 bases at its end and J loses 2 bases; junction bases beyond the gene matches: 7. The CDR1 and CDR2 encoded by the germline V gene are SGHTA and FQGNSA. Library construction relied on 5' RACE. TCRdb names Illumina HiSeq 2500 as the instrument used. A second 7 to 11 cycle PCR used a sample-barcoded 5' primer and a J-beta primer mix. A unique molecular identifier was introduced onto each TCR beta cDNA molecule by a template-switch 5' adaptor carrying 12 random nucleotides. Each sample yielded at least 2.5 million CDR3-containing paired-end reads. All of the RNA was converted into first-strand cDNA using the Mint cDNA synthesis kit, with a TRBC-specific oligonucleotide serving as the primer. After uracil-DNA glycosylase treatment, a first 18-cycle PCR used universal primers M1SS and BC2_uni_R on all cDNA. Per the source publication's procedure: For normalization, 1 million high-quality reads were randomly selected from each sample, with every read carrying a distinct molecular identifier. Reads sharing molecular identifiers were discarded rather than binned into consensus sequences. CDR3 identification, clonotype clustering and error correction used MiTCR with a Q25 quality threshold and the strictest error-elimination algorithm. A nonparametric unseen species model using Euler transformation provided a lower-bound estimate of total TCR beta diversity. The public reads were reanalyzed by TCRdb: fastp trimming at Q25, MiXCR alignment, in-frame beta chains only. Each CDR3 protein appears once, grouped with its most common genes and DNA. None of the V and J calls come from the authors' own analysis; TCRdb made them. The sample has 1 million or so distinct CDR3 sequences on record, 45% of them singletons. The top ten clonotypes cover over 15% of the sample.

The roughly 42 donors, aged 6 to 90 years, were systemically healthy Caucasian individuals from Russia. Each donor gave approximately 9.3 milliliters of peripheral blood, collected into EDTA-treated Vacutainer tubes. Ficoll-Paque density-gradient centrifugation was used to isolate PBMCs, with at least 6.5 million per sample. Trizol reagent was used to extract total RNA from PBMCs, with at least 5 micrograms per sample. Naive CD45RAhigh/CD27high T cell percentages were measured by flow cytometry on a PBMC aliquot from every donor. This clonotype was detected only a few times. The specificity of this receptor is unknown. Base quality data are lacking; no much larger clone is found one base away.

The sequencing input was blood. Recombination joined TRBV7-2 with TRBJ2-1; the junction holds 8 bases that match TRBD2. The clonotype was recovered from a woman between 55 and 75 years old in good health. CDR3 protein: CASSSSGSSPYNEQFF. The sequenced DNA: TGTGCCAGCAGCTCCAGCGGGAGTTCCCCCTACAATGAGCAGTTCTTC.